The clone carrying this T cell receptor beta chain was detected ten times or more. Original processing methods: Amplifying reference gene primers gave estimates of nucleated cell counts. The table came from immunoSEQ multiplex PCR; TCRdb's copy has only in-frame clones and leaves some out. The D gene and trimming were derived from the DNA, and the V and J assignments and clone size from that table. The table includes roughly 240,000 clones, approximately 85% detected once. This sample stems from a study of blood T cell repertoires in COVID-19. On the study more broadly: COVID-19 samples from acute and convalescent phases originated in the United States, Italy and Spain. Sample material is recorded as cDNA or gDNA derived from T cells, B-cell-depleted T cells, or PBMCs.

Grouping used clinical history reported by participants in a survey and questionnaire. Trimming pared 1 base from V and 7 bases from J, leaving 16 bases between. Germline CDR1 SQVTM, CDR2 ANQGSEA. This CDR3 region has 14 residues. Sequencing used PBMCs or T cells enriched from blood (not recorded which). This TCR was recovered from a woman in her 50s with acute COVID-19. The chain has TRBV29-1 and TRBJ1-2, with a weak D call TRBD1 (5 bases). The CDR3: CSVEVQRGGSGYTF. DNA of the CDR3: TGCAGCGTTGAAGTTCAGCGCGGGGGAAGTGGCTACACCTTC.